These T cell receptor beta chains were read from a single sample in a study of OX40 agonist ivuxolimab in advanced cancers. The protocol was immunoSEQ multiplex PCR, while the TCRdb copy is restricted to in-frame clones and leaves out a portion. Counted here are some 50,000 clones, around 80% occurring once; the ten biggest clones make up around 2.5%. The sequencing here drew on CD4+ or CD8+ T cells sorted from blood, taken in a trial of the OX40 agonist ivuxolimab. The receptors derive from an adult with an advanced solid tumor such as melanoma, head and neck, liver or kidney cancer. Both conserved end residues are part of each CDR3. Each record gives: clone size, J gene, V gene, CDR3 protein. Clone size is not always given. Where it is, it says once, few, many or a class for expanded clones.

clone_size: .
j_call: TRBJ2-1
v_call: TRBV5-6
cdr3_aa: CASSLGTSLNNEQFF

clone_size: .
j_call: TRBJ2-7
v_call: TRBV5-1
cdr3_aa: CASSLATGEAYEQYF

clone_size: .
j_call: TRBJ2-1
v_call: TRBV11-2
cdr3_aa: CASEASPWNNEQFF

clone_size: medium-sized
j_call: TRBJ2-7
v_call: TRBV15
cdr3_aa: CATSQEVRVGEQYF

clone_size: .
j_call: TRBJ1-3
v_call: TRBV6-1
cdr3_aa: CASSETWNTIYF

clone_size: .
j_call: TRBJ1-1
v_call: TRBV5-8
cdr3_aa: CASRTRGSMNTEAFF

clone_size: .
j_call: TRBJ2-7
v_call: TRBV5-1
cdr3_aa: CASSWGPTGDSRYEQYF

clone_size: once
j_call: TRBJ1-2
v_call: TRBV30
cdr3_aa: CAWTYRGLPRGYTF

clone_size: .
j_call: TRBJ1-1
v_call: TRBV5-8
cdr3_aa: CASSLGPFSGDTEAFF

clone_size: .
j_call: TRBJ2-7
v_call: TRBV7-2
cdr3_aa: CASSVRQGPYEQYF

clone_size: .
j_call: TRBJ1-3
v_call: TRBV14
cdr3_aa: CASSPGQGSGNTIYF

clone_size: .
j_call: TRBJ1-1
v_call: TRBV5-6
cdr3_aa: CASNHLNTEAFF

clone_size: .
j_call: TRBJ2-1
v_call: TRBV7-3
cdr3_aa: CASSLTANVAYNEQFF

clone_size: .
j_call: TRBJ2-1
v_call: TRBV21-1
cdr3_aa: CASSNHLDEQFF

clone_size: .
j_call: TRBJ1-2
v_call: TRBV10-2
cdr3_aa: CASSQTGRYGYTF

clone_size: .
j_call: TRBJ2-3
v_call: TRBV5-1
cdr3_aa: CASSLRRDRVSTDTQYF

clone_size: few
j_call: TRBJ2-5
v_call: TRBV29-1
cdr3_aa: CSVVGLAGKETQYF

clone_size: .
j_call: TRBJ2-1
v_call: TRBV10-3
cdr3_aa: CATVQDYNEQFF

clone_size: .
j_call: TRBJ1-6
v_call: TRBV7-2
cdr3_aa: CASSPDRWGSPLHF

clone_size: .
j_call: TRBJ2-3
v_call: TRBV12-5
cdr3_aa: CASGLVQDGRGSTDTQYF

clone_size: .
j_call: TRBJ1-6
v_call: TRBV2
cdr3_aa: CASTRQNSPLHF

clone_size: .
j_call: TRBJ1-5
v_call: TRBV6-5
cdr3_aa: CASSEARYQPQHF

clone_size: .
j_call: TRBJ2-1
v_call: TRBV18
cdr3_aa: CASSPQLAGTSYNEQFF

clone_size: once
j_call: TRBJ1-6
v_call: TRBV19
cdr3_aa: CASSIMKSPLHF

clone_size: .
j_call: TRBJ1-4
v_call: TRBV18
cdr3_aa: CASSESGTGGVTNEKLFF

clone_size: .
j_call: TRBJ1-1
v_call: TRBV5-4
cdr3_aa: CASSRGTQNTEAFF

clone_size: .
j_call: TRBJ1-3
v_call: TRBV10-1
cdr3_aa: CASRDGHSGNTIYF

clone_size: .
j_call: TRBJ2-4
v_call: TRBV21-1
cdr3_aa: CASSKSRALAKNIQYF

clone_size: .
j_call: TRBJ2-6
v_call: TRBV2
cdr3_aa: CASTGRFLSGANVLTF

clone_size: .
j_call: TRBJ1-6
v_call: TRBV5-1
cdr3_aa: CASSQTGTPYNSPLHF

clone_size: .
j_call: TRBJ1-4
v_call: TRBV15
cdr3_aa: CATSRNEKLFF

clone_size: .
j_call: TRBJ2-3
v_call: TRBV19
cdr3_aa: CASSIRGQSTDTQYF

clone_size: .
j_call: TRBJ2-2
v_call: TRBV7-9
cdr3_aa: CASSLDVLTGELFF

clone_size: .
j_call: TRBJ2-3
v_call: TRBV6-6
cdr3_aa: CASSYLRDGTDTQYF

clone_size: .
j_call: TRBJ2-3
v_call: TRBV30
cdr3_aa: CAWSGGTIGDTQYF

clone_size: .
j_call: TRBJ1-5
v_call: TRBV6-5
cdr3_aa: CASSYSSLHSNQPQHF

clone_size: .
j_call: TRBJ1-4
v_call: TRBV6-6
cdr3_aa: CASIRVPSDEKLFF

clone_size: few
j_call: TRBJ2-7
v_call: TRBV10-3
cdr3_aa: CAISESPGLPGVEQYF

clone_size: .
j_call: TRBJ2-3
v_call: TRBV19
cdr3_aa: CASRPGGARRDTQYF

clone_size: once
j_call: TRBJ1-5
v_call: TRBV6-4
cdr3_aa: CAERAKGSNQPQHF

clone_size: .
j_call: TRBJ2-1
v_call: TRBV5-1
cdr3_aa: CASSSWGGGTGGEQFF

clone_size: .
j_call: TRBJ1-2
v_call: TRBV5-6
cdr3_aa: CASSILGGYTF

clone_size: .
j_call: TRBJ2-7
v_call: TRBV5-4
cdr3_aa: CASSRNRDGSSYEQYF

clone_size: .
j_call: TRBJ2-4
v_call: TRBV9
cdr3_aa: CARYPLAKNIQYF

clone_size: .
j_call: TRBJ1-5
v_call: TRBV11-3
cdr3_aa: CASSLGENSNQPQHF

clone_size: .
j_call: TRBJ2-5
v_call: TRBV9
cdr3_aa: CASSKAGTGSREQYF

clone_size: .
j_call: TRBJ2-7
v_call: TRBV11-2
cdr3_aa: CASSLDRGLSYEQYF

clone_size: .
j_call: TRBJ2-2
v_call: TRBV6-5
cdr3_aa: CASSQVPGELFF

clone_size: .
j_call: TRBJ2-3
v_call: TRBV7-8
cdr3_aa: CASSPELGLAGVRTQYF

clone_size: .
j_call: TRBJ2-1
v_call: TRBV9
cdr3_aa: CASSVATVYNEQFF